These 8 T cell receptor beta chains were all obtained from the same sample, sequenced in a study of T-cell reconstitution after alpha-beta-depleted transplantation in children. Unique molecular identifiers tagged the TCRbeta library. TCRdb re-called the PCR reads with MiXCR, one entry per CDR3 protein. The table includes 200,000 to 300,000 distinct CDR3 sequences, around 12% detected once. Source: PBMCs from the stem cell graft donor, taken from the stem cell graft. The receptors shown here come from a human donor who donated a stem cell graft to a child with acute lymphoblastic leukemia.

The chain is built from TRBV3-1 and TRBJ1-2; TRBD1 aligns across 8 bases. Germline V lookup: CDR1 LGHDT, CDR2 YNNKEL (reference sequence). The CDR3 loop spans 18 amino acids. The V and J ends lost 8 bases and 5 bases, in that order; junction bases with no gene match: 22. The CDR3 protein is CASSQHPRTGPSSYGYTF. CDR3 coding DNA: TGTGCCAGCTCCCAACACCCACGGACAGGGCCCTCCTCTTATGGCTACACCTTC. The full variable domain, with the rest looked up from reference TRBV3-1 and TRBJ1-2, is DTAVSQTPKYLVTQMGNDKSIKCEQNLGHDTMYWYKQDSKKFLKIMFSYNNKELIINETVPNRFSPKSPDKAHLNLHINSLELGDSAVYFCASSQHPRTGPSSYGYTFGSGTRLTVV.

This clonotype was recorded at least ten times. The J gene is TRBJ2-1, the V gene TRBV20-1, with 8 nucleotides matching TRBD2. The CDR3 length is 15 residues. Looked up from germline, CDR1 is DFQATT and CDR2 is SNEGSKA (reference sequence). V shed 5 bases, J shed 7 bases, and the junction held 13 bases outside the gene matches. The CDR3 protein is CSAPTPTGLVNEQFF. The CDR3 DNA follows: TGCAGTGCTCCTACCCCGACGGGACTAGTTAATGAGCAGTTCTTC.

This clonotype has ten or more counts. The V and J genes are TRBV10-3 and TRBJ1-3; no clear D. Trimming took 4 bases from V and 4 from J, leaving 2 bases between them. The V gene's germline CDR1 is ENHRY and CDR2 SYGVKD. The CDR3 covers 11 residues. This CDR3 reads CAISGGNTIYF. CDR3 in DNA: TGTGCCATCAGTGGGGGAAACACCATATATTTT.

V is TRBV28 and J is TRBJ1-1; D is unresolved. The length of the CDR3 is 13 residues. The V and J ends lost 6 bases and 6 bases respectively, with 14 bases between them. Per the germline V gene, CDR1 is MDHEN and CDR2 is SYDVKM. Here the CDR3 reads CASRGRGQAEAFF. The CDR3 region has the DNA TGTGCCAGCAGGGGCCGTGGTCAGGCTGAAGCTTTCTTT.

This clonotype has at least ten counts. The chain uses TRBV30 and TRBJ1-5; 8 nucleotides agree with TRBD1. Germline CDR1 is GTSNPN and CDR2 is SVGIG (reference sequence). The CDR3 sequence is 14 residues long. V lost 6 bases, J lost 3 bases, and 7 bases stayed unmatched. This CDR3 is CACSGGAPNQPQHF. CDR3 bases: TGTGCCTGTTCAGGGGGCGCCCCCAATCAGCCCCAGCATTTT. The full variable domain, completed using reference TRBV30 and TRBJ1-5, is SQTIHQWPATLVQPVGSPLSLECTVEGTSNPNLYWYRQAAGRGLQLLFYSVGIGQISSEVPQNLSASRPQDRQFILSSKKLLLSDSGFYLCACSGGAPNQPQHFGDGTRLSIL.

This clonotype showed up many times. This chain connects TRBV27 to TRBJ2-7, with 7 bases fitting TRBD2. The CDR3 consists of 15 residues. CDR1 is MNHEY and CDR2 is SMNVEV in the germline V gene (reference sequence). V lost 3 bases, J lost 0 bases, and 5 bases stayed unmatched. The CDR3 is CASSLVSSGSYEQYF. CDR3 coding DNA: TGTGCCAGCAGTTTGGTCTCTAGCGGCTCCTACGAGCAGTACTTC.

This clonotype was picked up many times. The genes are TRBV11-1 and TRBJ2-7; D is tentatively TRBD1 or TRBD2 (6 bases each). CDR1 and CDR2 (germline): SGHAT, FQDESV (reference sequence). The V end was cut by 0 bases, the J end by 7 bases, with 19 bases between. This CDR3 contains 16 residues. CDR3 bases: TGTGCCAGCAGCTTAGCTGGGGGCGGGGCCCGAGGAGAGCAGTACTTC. Protein: CASSLAGGGARGEQYF.

This clonotype was counted many times. The V and J genes are TRBV28 and TRBJ1-5, with 7 bases lining up with TRBD1. Germline assignment: CDR1 MDHEN and CDR2 SYDVKM. This CDR3 has 19 residues. Trimming took 4 bases from V and 0 from J; bases not matched to a gene: 15. Here the CDR3 DNA reads TGTGCCAGCAGTTCCCCTCAGGGGGGGCGAGGGGGTAGCAATCAGCCCCAGCATTTT. Translation gives CASSSPQGGRGGSNQPQHF.